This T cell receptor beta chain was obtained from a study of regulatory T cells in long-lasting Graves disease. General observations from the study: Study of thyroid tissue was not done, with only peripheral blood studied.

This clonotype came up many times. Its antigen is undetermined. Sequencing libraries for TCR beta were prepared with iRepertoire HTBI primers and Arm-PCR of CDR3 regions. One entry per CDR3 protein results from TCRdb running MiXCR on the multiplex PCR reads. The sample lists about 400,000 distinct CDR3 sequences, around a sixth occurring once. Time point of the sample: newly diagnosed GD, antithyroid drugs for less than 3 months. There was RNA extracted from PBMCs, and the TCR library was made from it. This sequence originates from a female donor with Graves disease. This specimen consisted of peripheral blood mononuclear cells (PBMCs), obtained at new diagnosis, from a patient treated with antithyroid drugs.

In DNA, the CDR3 is TGTGCCAGCAACGTGGGTCGGGGGGTAGGATATGGCTACACCTTC. It codes for CASNVGRGVGYGYTF. V usage is TRBV12-3 or TRBV12-4 and J usage is TRBJ1-2; weak D call: TRBD1 (5 bases). This CDR3 region has 15 residues. Trimming shortened V by 7 bases and J by 5 bases, and 20 bases separated the two germline ends.